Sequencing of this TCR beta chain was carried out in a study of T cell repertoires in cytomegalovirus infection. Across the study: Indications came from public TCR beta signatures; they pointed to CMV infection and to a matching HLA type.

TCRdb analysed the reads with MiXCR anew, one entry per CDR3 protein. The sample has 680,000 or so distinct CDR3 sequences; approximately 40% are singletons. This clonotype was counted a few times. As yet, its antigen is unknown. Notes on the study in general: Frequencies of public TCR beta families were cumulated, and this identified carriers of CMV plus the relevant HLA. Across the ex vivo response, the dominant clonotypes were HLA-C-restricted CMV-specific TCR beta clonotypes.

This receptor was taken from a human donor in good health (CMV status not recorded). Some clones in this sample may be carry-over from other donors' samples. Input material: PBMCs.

CDR3 in amino acids: CASGTVEQYF. CDR3 DNA sequence: TGTGCCAGCGGGACTGTGGAGCAGTACTTC. This chain links TRBV4-2 with TRBJ2-7, with D tentatively TRBD2 (6 bases). From germline, CDR1 is LGHNA and CDR2 YNFKEQ. The CDR3 is 10 residues long. V was cut by 8 bases and J by 7 bases, with 9 bases left in between.